The clone carrying this T cell receptor beta chain was detected once. Its antigen remains unidentified. These data belong to a study of T cell responses to AZD1222 COVID-19 vaccine. Findings and limits, study-wide: Spike-specific TCR breadth and depth were elevated following two AZD1222 doses. The CD4 TCRs associated with vaccination extended across spike and predominated at 160-218 and 743-854. Donors skewed white British and female; clonal diversity was possibly underestimated. Unmutated variant regions are reportedly the target of nearly half of TCRs that are spike-specific.

The data were produced by immunoSEQ multiplex PCR, yet TCRdb's version contains in-frame clones alone and is incomplete. The table records 120,000 to 150,000 clones, about 91% of them present only once. The receptor comes from an adult in good health. The material was peripheral blood, obtained on day 0 of AZD1222 vaccination.

The CDR3 region is CASSDRGRDGKYTQYF. The CDR3 DNA is TGTGCCAGCAGTGACAGGGGGCGTGACGGGAAGTACACGCAGTATTTT. The chain links TRBV6-4 to TRBJ2-3, with 7 bases aligning to TRBD1. Per the germline V gene, CDR1 is MRHNA and CDR2 is SNTAGT. This CDR3 is 16 amino acids long. Trimming at V came to 2 bases and at J to 9 bases, leaving 14 bases not matched to a gene.